This T cell receptor beta chain was recorded in a study of cytomegalovirus exposure and HLA in healthy donors. Details on this clone: The antigen remains unidentified.

PCR involved 60 Vbeta and 13 Jbeta primers. Method: immunoSEQ multiplex PCR; TCRdb's copy keeps in-frame clones and lacks some. The repertoire holds under 200,000 clones, roughly four fifths seen once, with just over 2% in the top ten. General study results and limits: Earlier results showed most TCR beta V segments being productive about 90% or about 30% of the time.

Sequenced sample: PBMCs. This TCR came from a woman under 40 in good health and CMV-seropositive.

CDR3 amino acids: CASKRGYSNQPQHF. In DNA form, the CDR3 reads TGTGCCAGCAAGAGGGGGTATAGCAATCAGCCCCAGCATTTT. The chain joins TRBV21-1 to TRBJ1-5; the table's D call TRBD1 went unverified against the DNA. TRBV21-1 is a pseudogene. The CDR3 totals 14 residues.